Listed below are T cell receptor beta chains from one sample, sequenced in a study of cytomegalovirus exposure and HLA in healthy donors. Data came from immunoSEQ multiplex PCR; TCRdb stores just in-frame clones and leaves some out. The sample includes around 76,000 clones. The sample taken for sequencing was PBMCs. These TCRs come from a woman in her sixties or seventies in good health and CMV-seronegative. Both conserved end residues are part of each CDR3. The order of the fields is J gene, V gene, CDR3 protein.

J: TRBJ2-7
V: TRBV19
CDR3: CASSQITGGRNEQYF

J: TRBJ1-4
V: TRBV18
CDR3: CASSPRDRGHATNEKLFF

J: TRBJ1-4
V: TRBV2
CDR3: CASSEGLSEKLFF

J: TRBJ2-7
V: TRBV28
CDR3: CASSFLGTSGSYEQYF

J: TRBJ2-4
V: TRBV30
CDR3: CAWRLAGGLNIQYF

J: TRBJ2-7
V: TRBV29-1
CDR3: CSVGSGRGSYEQYF

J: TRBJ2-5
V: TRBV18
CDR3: CASSPDKAGETQYF

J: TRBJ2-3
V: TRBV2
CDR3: CASSEGTLPGDTQYF

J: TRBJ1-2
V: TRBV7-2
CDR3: CASSAGWGGDDTF

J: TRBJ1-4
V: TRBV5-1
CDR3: CASSRDSEKLFF

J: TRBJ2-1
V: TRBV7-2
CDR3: CASSPRQYNEQFF

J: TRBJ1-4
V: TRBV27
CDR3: CASSSQGASEEKLFF

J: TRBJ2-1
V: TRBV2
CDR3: CASSARGAVPYNEQFF

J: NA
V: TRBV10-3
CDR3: CAISETAGGGHEQYF

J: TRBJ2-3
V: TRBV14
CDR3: CASSLTGGALPNTQYF

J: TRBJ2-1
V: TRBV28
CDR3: CASSFKGGEQFF

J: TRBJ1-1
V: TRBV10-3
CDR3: CAIHAGTGLTEAFF

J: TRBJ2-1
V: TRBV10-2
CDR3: CASSGGQAIPLSYNEQFF

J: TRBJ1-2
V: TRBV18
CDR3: CASSPPGGQGSISRHGYTF

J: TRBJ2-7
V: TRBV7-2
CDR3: CASSLIAGQSYEQYF

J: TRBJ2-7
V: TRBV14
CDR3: CASSQALGQSYEQYF

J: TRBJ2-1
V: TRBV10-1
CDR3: CASSAGELYNEQFF

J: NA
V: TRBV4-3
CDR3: CASSQGLAGGTYEQYF

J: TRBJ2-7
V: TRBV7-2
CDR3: CASSPRTGTYEQYF

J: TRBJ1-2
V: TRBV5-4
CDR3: CASSSPGTVNYGYTF

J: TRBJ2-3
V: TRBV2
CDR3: CASPHSPRGDTQYF

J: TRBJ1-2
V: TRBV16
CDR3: CASSPLLGQGDGYTF

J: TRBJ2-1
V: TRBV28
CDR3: CASSPLSGINNEQFF

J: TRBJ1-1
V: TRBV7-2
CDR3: CASSSAPGEGDRTQAFF

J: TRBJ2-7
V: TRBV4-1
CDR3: CASSQTGTGAYEQYF

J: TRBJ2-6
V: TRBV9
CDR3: CASSVELADDSGANVLTF

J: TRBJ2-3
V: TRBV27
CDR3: CASSFRTSGDTDTQYF

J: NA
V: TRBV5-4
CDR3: CASSLAGTSGYEQYF

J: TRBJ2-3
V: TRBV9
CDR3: CASSPVPSSGSSDTQYF

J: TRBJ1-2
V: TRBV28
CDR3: CASRGSRGNLWGYTF

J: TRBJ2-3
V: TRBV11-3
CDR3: CASSRGGRVPTDTQYF

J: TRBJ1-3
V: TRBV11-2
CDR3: CASSLQGFSVGDTIYF

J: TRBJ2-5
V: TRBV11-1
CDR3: CASSQRQGEETQYF

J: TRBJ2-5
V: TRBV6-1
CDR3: CASSEPGQGAETQYF

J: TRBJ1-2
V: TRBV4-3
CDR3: CASSPNRGNYGYTF

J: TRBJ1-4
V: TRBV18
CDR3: CASSLIARDEKLFF

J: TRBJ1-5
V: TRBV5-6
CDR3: CASSSSSRGGLVSNQPQHF

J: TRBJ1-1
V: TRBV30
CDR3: CAWSQGARTEAFF

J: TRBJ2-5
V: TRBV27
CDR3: CASSLEGRGTQYF

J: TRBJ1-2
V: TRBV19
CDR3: CASRRGAGAFYGYTF